This T cell receptor beta chain was sequenced during a study of read filtering for tumor transcriptome and immune sequencing. Background on the study: By R-ISS, stages I, II and III held roughly 8, 16 and 7 patients. Study-wide findings and caveats: IR-seq captured clonotypes deeper and more reliably than RNA-seq. Roughly 80% of IR-seq clonotypes had one read, totaling about 3.5% of reads; RNA-seq: 74.6% and 44.6%.

At the time of active disease, bone marrow was collected from every patient. This clonotype was detected ten times or more. Its cognate antigen is unknown. Molecular barcoded adaptors covering alpha/delta and beta/gamma chains were used on approximately 440 ng RNA. One entry per CDR3 protein, called by TCRdb with MiXCR from the reads. The sample records 93,000 or so distinct CDR3 sequences, around a fifth being singletons. CDR3 length equals 15 residues. V shed 1 base and J shed 7 bases, with 11 bases lying between them. CDR1 WSHSY and CDR2 SAAADI come from the germline V gene. The TCR sequence derives from a donor aged 40 or over with multiple myeloma. Material for sequencing was a population of CD138-negative cells sorted from bone marrow. The V gene is TRBV10-2, the J gene TRBJ1-6; possible D gene TRBD1, 5 bases. Here the CDR3 DNA reads TGCGCCAGCAGTGAGTGGGGGACGCGGAATTCACCCCTCCACTTT. Translated, it gives CASSEWGTRNSPLHF.